This passage covers 18 T cell receptor beta chains from one sample sequenced in a study of blood T cells in healthy people across ages. It was with a sample-barcoded 5' primer and a J-beta primer mix that a second PCR of roughly 6 to 12 cycles was run. TCRdb passed the 5' RACE reads through MiXCR, listing each CDR3 protein once. The sample lists 1.5 million to 2 million distinct CDR3 sequences; around 48% were seen once. Sequences were obtained from blood. The source of these receptors is a middle-aged woman in good health.

In DNA form, the CDR3 reads TGCAGTGCTAAAGCCCGCGGACTAGCGGGGGGGCAGGACATTCAGTACTTC. Translated: CSAKARGLAGGQDIQYF. This chain joins TRBV20-1 and TRBJ2-4; 15 bases are shared with TRBD2. The CDR3 sequence is 17 residues long. Germline V gene lookup returns CDR1 DFQATT and CDR2 SNEGSKA (reference sequence). Unmatched junction bases numbered 12, after V lost 4 bases and J lost 8 bases.

The chain joins TRBV20-1 to TRBJ1-2; no firm D call. This CDR3 is built from 13 residues. V lost 2 bases and J lost 1, with 8 bases in between. CDR1 and CDR2 from the germline V gene are DFQATT and SNEGSKA (reference sequence). CDR3: CSARKWVNYGYTF. Here the CDR3 DNA reads TGCAGTGCTAGAAAATGGGTTAACTATGGCTACACCTTC.

The chain uses TRBV29-1 and TRBJ1-2; D remains unclear. Germline V lookup: CDR1 SQVTM, CDR2 ANQGSEA. Trimming left V 7 bases short and J 7 bases short, with 10 bases between. This CDR3 has 10 amino acids. The CDR3 protein is CSAKGGGYTF. The DNA for the CDR3 is TGCAGCGCTAAGGGAGGTGGCTACACCTTC.

V and J are TRBV7-9 and TRBJ2-1; TRBD2 matches 8 bases. CDR1 is SEHNR and CDR2 is FQNEAQ in the germline V gene (reference sequence). The trim removed 10 bases at V and 0 bases at J, leaving 11 bases unmatched. The CDR3 consists of 16 residues. The CDR3 protein is CAILDSGVSSYNEQFF. In DNA, the CDR3 is TGTGCCATCTTAGATAGCGGGGTGAGCTCCTACAATGAGCAGTTCTTC.

The chain recombines TRBV19 with TRBJ2-4; D might be TRBD2 (5 bases). V was pared by 11 bases and J by 6 bases, with 11 bases between. The CDR3 sequence is 11 residues long. CDR1 and CDR2 (germline): LNHDA, SQIVND (reference sequence). The CDR3: CAEGEPNIQYF. The DNA of the CDR3 is TGTGCCGAGGGAGAACCAAACATTCAGTACTTC.

J is TRBJ2-7 and V is TRBV9; possible D gene TRBD2, 7 bases. Trimming removed 4 bases at V and 3 bases at J, with 17 bases between. Germline-derived CDR1 and CDR2 are SGDLS and YYNGEE. This CDR3 spans 15 amino acids. The chain's CDR3 is CASSKGGGLYYEQYF. The DNA of the CDR3 is TGTGCCAGCAGCAAAGGGGGGGGCTTATACTACGAGCAGTACTTC.

In this sample, this clonotype turned up a few times. This sequence joins TRBV2 and TRBJ2-5; D is tentatively TRBD1 or TRBD2 (5 bases each). The germline V gene encodes CDR1 SNHLY and CDR2 FYNNEI. V was cut by 5 bases and J by 10 bases, with 26 bases left in between. The CDR3 is 16 amino acids. In DNA form, the CDR3 reads TGTGCCAGCAGTACCACCGGGCCAGCTGGGGGAAGAGGCCAGTACTTC. This sequence encodes CASSTTGPAGGRGQYF.

The chain links TRBV20-1 to TRBJ1-5; 7 bases match TRBD1. J was trimmed by 4 bases and V by 4 bases; bases with no gene match: 10. This CDR3 is built from 15 residues. The germline V gene has CDR1 DFQATT and CDR2 SNEGSKA (reference sequence). The CDR3 nucleotides are TGCAGTGCTAAATTACAGGGGTTGTTAAATCAGCCCCAGCATTTT. Protein sequence: CSAKLQGLLNQPQHF.

V usage is TRBV12-3 or TRBV12-4 and J usage is TRBJ1-2; the D gene is possibly TRBD1 (6 bases). The V end was cut by 0 bases, the J end by 6 bases, with 14 bases between. This CDR3 has 15 residues. The CDR3 sequence: CASSLAGTGFDGYTF. The DNA for the CDR3 is TGTGCCAGCAGTTTAGCGGGAACAGGGTTTGATGGCTACACCTTC.

The J gene is TRBJ1-2, the V gene TRBV5-1; possible D gene TRBD1, 5 bases. Trimming took 1 base from V and 0 from J, leaving 10 bases between them. This CDR3 is 15 amino acids long. The germline CDR1 and CDR2 sequences are SGHRS and YFSETQ. The CDR3 sequence: CASSLMTATNYGYTF. The CDR3 region has the DNA TGCGCCAGCAGCTTGATGACAGCTACTAACTATGGCTACACCTTC.

This clonotype has a single count. The rearrangement uses TRBV20-1 and TRBJ2-3; the D is unclear. This CDR3 comprises 15 residues. The germline CDR1 and CDR2 sequences are DFQATT and SNEGSKA (reference sequence). The V gene lost 5 bases and the J gene lost 5 bases, with 20 bases spanning the gap. The CDR3 DNA reads as TGCAGTGCTGGACGCCGACACCATAGTGGAGATACGCAGTATTTT. This gives the protein CSAGRRHHSGDTQYF.

This chain uses TRBV7-2 with TRBJ1-6; D call uncertain. The germline V gene has CDR1 SGHTA and CDR2 FQGNSA. Trimming left V 5 bases short and J 1 base short, with 9 bases between. The CDR3 totals 15 residues. This CDR3 reads CASSEKVSYNSPLHF. CDR3 DNA: TGTGCCAGCAGCGAGAAGGTATCCTATAATTCACCCCTCCACTTT.

This clonotype has only a few counts. The chain joins TRBV28 to TRBJ2-1, with D unresolved. The germline CDR1 and CDR2 sequences are MDHEN and SYDVKM. CDR3 length: 12 amino acids. With 6 bases removed from V and 5 bases from J, the gap between germline ends came to 8 bases. The CDR3 DNA reads TGTGCCAGCAGCTCTCGGCACAATGAGCAGTTCTTC. Amino acids: CASSSRHNEQFF.

This clonotype has just a few counts. This chain links TRBV6-1 with TRBJ2-3; 15 bases line up with TRBD2. The CDR3 is 15 amino acids. Germline V lookup: CDR1 MNHNS, CDR2 SASEGT. V trimming: 4 bases; J trimming: 4 bases; junction bases outside the gene matches: 0. The DNA for the CDR3 is TGTGCCAGCAGTGGGACTAGCGGGGGGGCAGATACGCAGTATTTT. It codes for CASSGTSGGADTQYF.

J is TRBJ2-5 and V is TRBV10-3; no firm D call. The J call may be mistaken, given a closer DNA end match to TRBJ2-1. The CDR3 length is 14 residues. The germline V gene encodes CDR1 ENHRY and CDR2 SYGVKD. The CDR3 DNA sequence: TGTGCCATCAGTGAGGTCGGCCTCCAAGAGACCCAGTTCTTC. Translation: CAISEVGLQETQFF.

This chain connects TRBV29-1 to TRBJ2-7; D may be TRBD1 (6 bases). Germline values: CDR1 SQVTM, CDR2 ANQGSEA. The V end lost 7 bases, the J end lost 2 bases, and 15 bases lay between the germline ends. The CDR3 is 13 amino acids. In DNA form, the CDR3 reads TGCAGCGGGGAAACGACAGGAGCCTACGAGCAGTACTTC. The encoded protein is CSGETTGAYEQYF.

In nucleotides, the CDR3 is TGCGCCAGCAGCCAAGAGCTGGGGGTTGGTCAGCCCCAGCATTTT. It yields the protein CASSQELGVGQPQHF. The gene calls are TRBV4-3 and TRBJ1-5, with D perhaps matching TRBD1 (5 bases). Trimming took 0 bases from V and 6 from J, leaving 12 bases between them. Per the germline V gene, CDR1 is LGHNA and CDR2 is YSLEER. The CDR3 consists of 15 residues.

This chain uses TRBV11-2 with TRBJ1-1; tentatively, D is TRBD1 (5 bases). The V gene's germline CDR1 is SGHAT and CDR2 FQNNGV. This CDR3 contains 13 residues. V was cut by 2 bases and J by 8 bases, with 12 bases left in between. The CDR3: CASSLKTGTEAFF. CDR3 sequence (DNA): TGTGCCAGCAGCTTAAAGACGGGGACGGAAGCTTTCTTT. The entire variable domain, with the rest obtained from reference TRBV11-2 and TRBJ1-1, is as follows: EAGVAQSPRYKIIEKRQSVAFWCNPISGHATLYWYQQILGQGPKLLIQFQNNGVVDDSQLPKDRFSAERLKGVDSTLKIQPAKLEDSAVYLCASSLKTGTEAFFGQGTRLTVV.